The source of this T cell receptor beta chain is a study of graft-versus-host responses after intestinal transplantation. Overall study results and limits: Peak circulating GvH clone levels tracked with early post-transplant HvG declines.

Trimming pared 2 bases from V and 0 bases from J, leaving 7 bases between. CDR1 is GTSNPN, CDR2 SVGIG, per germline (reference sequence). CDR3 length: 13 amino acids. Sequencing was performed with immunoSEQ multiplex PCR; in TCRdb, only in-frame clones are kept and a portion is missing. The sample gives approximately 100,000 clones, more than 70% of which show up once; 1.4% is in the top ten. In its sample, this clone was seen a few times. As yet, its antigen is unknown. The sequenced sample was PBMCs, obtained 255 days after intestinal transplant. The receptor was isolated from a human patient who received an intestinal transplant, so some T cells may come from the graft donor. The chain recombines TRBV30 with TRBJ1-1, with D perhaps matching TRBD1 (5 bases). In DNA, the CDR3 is TGTGCCTGGAGTCCGGGGGTGAACACTGAAGCTTTCTTT. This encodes CAWSPGVNTEAFF.